This record covers a single TCR beta chain. Assay used: immunoSEQ multiplex PCR; TCRdb lists only in-frame clones, some missing. Of over 8,500 clones detected, 29% appear once; the ten largest clones hold approximately 6.2%. There are 14 residues in the CDR3. The germline V gene has CDR1 WSHSY and CDR2 SAAADI. Losses at the gene ends were 4 bases for V and 6 bases for J; bases not matched to a gene: 4. The source of the sample is a study of graft-versus-host responses after intestinal transplantation. Responders (about 200,000, CFSE-labeled) met about 200,000 stimulators that were irradiated and violet-dye-labeled.

This material consisted of alloreactive CD8+ T cells from a mixed lymphocyte reaction culture, taken before intestinal transplant. Subset: CFSE-low proliferating T cells sorted from roughly six-day pre-transplant mixed lymphocyte reaction (GvH or HvG direction). The rearrangement links TRBV10-2 to TRBJ2-3; 10 bases are shared with TRBD2. This TCR was sampled from a human patient who received an intestinal transplant. The CDR3 spells CASSGSGGRDTQYF. Written as DNA, the CDR3 is TGCGCCAGCAGTGGTAGCGGGGGGCGGGATACGCAGTATTTT.